One sample yielded the 22 T cell receptor beta chains listed below, sequenced in a study of blood T cell repertoires in COVID-19. TCRdb keeps only in-frame clones here, not all; method: immunoSEQ multiplex PCR. The repertoire consists of approximately 360,000 clones, with approximately 87% occurring once and the leading ten covering around 2%. Specimen: PBMCs or T cells enriched from blood (not recorded which). The receptors shown here come from a man aged 35 to 55 in a cohort exposed to, infected with or recovered from COVID-19 (not recorded which).

The chain couples TRBV11-3 to TRBJ2-2; D is unclear. V was clipped by 5 bases and J by 4 bases, with 8 bases between them. CDR1 is SGHNT, CDR2 YENEEA, per germline. This CDR3 comprises 13 residues. The CDR3 region is CASSGSGTGELFF. CDR3 DNA sequence: TGTGCCAGCAGCGGCTCGGGCACCGGGGAGCTGTTTTTT.

The CDR3 region has the DNA TGTGCCAGCAGTCAATTCTATGATGGCTACACCTTC. Its translation is CASSQFYDGYTF. The chain recombines TRBV28 with TRBJ1-2; the D is unclear. The CDR3 sequence is 12 residues long. Trimming pared 5 bases from V and 6 bases from J, leaving 10 bases between. Germline values: CDR1 MDHEN, CDR2 SYDVKM.

The chain couples TRBV19 to TRBJ1-1, with TRBD1 matching 8 bases. This CDR3 region has 14 residues. The germline V gene has CDR1 LNHDA and CDR2 SQIVND (reference sequence). The V and J ends lost 7 bases and 4 bases, in that order; junction bases with no gene match: 8. The CDR3 nucleotides read TGTGCCAGTAACCCAGGGCAGGGGGCCACTGAAGCTTTCTTT. It translates to CASNPGQGATEAFF.

The rearrangement joins TRBV30 to TRBJ2-5; D is unclear. Germline CDR1 GTSNPN, CDR2 SVGIG (reference sequence). CDR3 length: 11 residues. Trimming stripped 0 bases from V and 6 bases from J, with 5 bases between. CDR3 DNA: TGTGCCTGGAGTGTACAAAAGACCCAGTACTTC. This sequence encodes CAWSVQKTQYF. Together with reference TRBV30 and TRBJ2-5, the CDR3 gives the full variable domain: SQTIHQWPATLVQPVGSPLSLECTVEGTSNPNLYWYRQAAGRGLQLLFYSVGIGQISSEVPQNLSASRPQDRQFILSSKKLLLSDSGFYLCAWSVQKTQYFGPGTRLLVL.

The rearrangement links TRBV6-5 to TRBJ2-7; a weak D match, TRBD1 (6 bases). V dropped 6 bases and J dropped 4 bases, with 13 bases sitting between them. CDR1 is MNHEY and CDR2 is SVGAGI in the germline V gene. The CDR3 contains 13 residues. CDR3 nucleotide sequence: TGTGCCAGCAGACAAGGACAGAGTTACGAGCAGTACTTC. It encodes CASRQGQSYEQYF.

This clone was counted between two and nine times. The chain combines TRBV2 with TRBJ1-3; D is unclear. Per germline, CDR1 SNHLY and CDR2 FYNNEI. Trimming took 8 bases from V and 3 from J, leaving 17 bases between them. The CDR3 is 15 amino acids. CDR3 nucleotide sequence: TGTGCCAGCGCCAGTTTGGGGAGCTATGGAAACACCATATATTTT. This translates into CASASLGSYGNTIYF.

The genes are TRBV3-1 (or the pseudogene TRBV3-2) and TRBJ1-5, with 7 bases that match TRBD1. Germline lookup yields CDR1 LGHDT and CDR2 YNNKEL (reference sequence). The CDR3 consists of 14 residues. J was trimmed by 7 bases and V by 1 base; bases with no gene match: 4. The CDR3 nucleotides are TGTGCCAGCAGCCAAGTCGGGACAGTACAGCCCCAGCATTTT. It yields the protein CASSQVGTVQPQHF.

The chain recombines TRBV27 with TRBJ2-7; D might be TRBD1 (7 bases). Trimming took 3 bases from V and 7 from J, leaving 13 bases between them. The germline V gene has CDR1 MNHEY and CDR2 SMNVEV (reference sequence). This CDR3 has 13 amino acids. The CDR3 sequence is CASSFYQGGEQYF. CDR3 nucleotides: TGTGCCAGCAGTTTCTATCAGGGGGGTGAGCAGTACTTC.

The chain links TRBV7-6 to TRBJ2-1; D is possibly TRBD2 (5 bases). Germline V lookup: CDR1 SGHVS, CDR2 FNYEAQ. V was pared by 1 base and J by 6 bases, with 19 bases between. The CDR3 is 17 amino acids. The CDR3 DNA follows: TGTGCCAGCAGCTTAGACACGGGGTTATCCTCCACCAATGAGCAGTTCTTC. Amino acids: CASSLDTGLSSTNEQFF.

This rearrangement joins TRBV30 to TRBJ1-2, with 11 bases matching TRBD1. The CDR3 is made up of 13 amino acids. The junction had 8 bases not matched to a gene; V was cut back by 2 bases and J by 12 bases. Germline CDR1 and CDR2: GTSNPN and SVGIG (reference sequence). The CDR3 loop reads CAWSRPGQGGNTF. The CDR3 bases are TGTGCCTGGAGTAGACCGGGACAGGGGGGCAACACCTTC.

This chain joins TRBV7-3 and TRBJ2-1; 11 positions agree with TRBD1. V shed 4 bases and J 4 bases; nucleotides not matched to a gene: 3. The germline V gene encodes CDR1 SGHTA and CDR2 FQGTGA. This CDR3 region has 15 residues. The CDR3 is CASSSGTGGYNEQFF. The CDR3 DNA sequence: TGTGCCAGCAGCTCCGGGACAGGGGGATACAATGAGCAGTTCTTC.

CDR3 amino acids: CASSLKPETWNTGELFF. The CDR3 nucleotides are TGTGCCAGCAGCTTAAAGCCCGAAACGTGGAACACCGGGGAGCTGTTTTTT. The rearrangement joins TRBV7-6 to TRBJ2-2; D is unresolved. This CDR3 has 17 residues. CDR1 is SGHVS and CDR2 is FNYEAQ in the germline V gene. V shed 2 bases and J shed 1 base, with 14 bases lying between them. The whole variable domain, remainder taken from reference TRBV7-6 and TRBJ2-2, is GAGVSQSPRYKVTKRGQDVALRCDPISGHVSLYWYRQALGQGPEFLTYFNYEAQQDKSGLPNDRFSAERPEGSISTLTIQRTEQRDSAMYRCASSLKPETWNTGELFFGEGSRLTVL.

The genes are TRBV30 and TRBJ2-1; D possibly corresponds to TRBD1 (5 bases). Germline CDR1 GTSNPN, CDR2 SVGIG (reference sequence). The CDR3 extends over 15 amino acids. V lost 0 bases to trimming and J lost 5 bases, with 14 bases between them. CDR3 residues: CAWSVGQGINNEQFF. CDR3 coding DNA: TGTGCCTGGAGTGTAGGGCAGGGTATTAACAATGAGCAGTTCTTC.

The rearrangement links TRBV5-1 to TRBJ2-7, with TRBD1 matching over 10 bases. This CDR3 is built from 12 residues. Germline lookup yields CDR1 SGHRS and CDR2 YFSETQ. Germline trimming cut 7 bases from V and 2 bases from J; bases unmatched to any gene: 0. This chain's CDR3 is CASGQGAYEQYF. The CDR3 DNA reads TGCGCCAGCGGACAGGGGGCCTACGAGCAGTACTTC. The full variable domain, completed using reference TRBV5-1 and TRBJ2-7, is KAGVTQTPRYLIKTRGQQVTLSCSPISGHRSVSWYQQTPGQGLQFLFEYFSETQRNKGNFPGRFSGRQFSNSRSEMNVSTLELGDSALYLCASGQGAYEQYFGPGTRLTVT.

The CDR3 loop is CASSPTGGVLTGELFF. The CDR3 DNA sequence: TGTGCCAGCTCACCGACAGGGGGCGTTTTGACCGGGGAGCTGTTTTTT. The chain carries TRBV18 and TRBJ2-2, with 10 bases matching TRBD1. Losses at the gene ends were 3 bases for V and 5 bases for J; bases not matched to a gene: 6. The germline V gene has CDR1 KGHSH and CDR2 LQKENI. The CDR3 sequence is 16 residues long.

This chain connects TRBV9 to TRBJ1-5, with 7 bases fitting TRBD1. Trimming took 3 bases from V and 6 from J; bases not matched to a gene: 9. This CDR3 comprises 15 residues. The germline V gene encodes CDR1 SGDLS and CDR2 YYNGEE. The CDR3 DNA reads TGTGCCAGCAGCGCCACGGGACAGTATAGTCAGCCCCAGCATTTT. It is translated as CASSATGQYSQPQHF. The full variable domain, completed using reference TRBV9 and TRBJ1-5, is DSGVTQTPKHLITATGQRVTLRCSPRSGDLSVYWYQQSLDQGLQFLIQYYNGEERAKGNILERFSAQQFPDLHSELNLSSLELGDSALYFCASSATGQYSQPQHFGDGTRLSIL.

This sequence joins TRBV28 and TRBJ1-6; a possible D gene is TRBD1 (5 bases). The CDR3 is made up of 16 amino acids. Between the trimmed V and J ends, which lost 5 bases and 0 bases, there was a span of 11 bases. Germline V gene sequence: CDR1 MDHEN, CDR2 SYDVKM. CDR3 DNA sequence: TGTGCCAGCAGTCTAGGGGCAAGCTCCTATAATTCACCCCTCCACTTT. It is translated as CASSLGASSYNSPLHF.

The chain employs TRBV25-1 and TRBJ2-6; D might be TRBD1 (6 bases). The V end lost 1 base, the J end lost 4 bases, and 11 bases lay between the germline ends. The CDR3 is made up of 16 amino acids. Germline V gives CDR1 MGHDK, CDR2 SYGVNS. CDR3 residues: CASSEWGQGGANVLTF. The CDR3 region has the DNA TGTGCCAGCAGTGAATGGGGGCAAGGAGGGGCCAACGTCCTGACTTTC.

This sequence joins TRBV4-1 and TRBJ2-2; D unclear. Between the trimmed V and J ends, which lost 0 bases and 2 bases, there was a span of 7 bases. This CDR3 contains 15 residues. CDR1 is MGHRA, CDR2 YSYEKL, per germline. CDR3 sequence (DNA): TGCGCCAGCAGCCAAGATTTTAGTAACACCGGGGAGCTGTTTTTT. The encoded protein is CASSQDFSNTGELFF.

The CDR3 loop is CASSLALPGQVLTFF. The CDR3 DNA reads as TGTGCCAGCAGCTTAGCGCTACCGGGACAGGTGTTAACTTTCTTT. The chain joins TRBV7-2 to TRBJ1-1; TRBD1 matches 8 bases. Looked up from germline, CDR1 is SGHTA and CDR2 is FQGNSA. The J segment lost 12 bases and the V segment lost 0 bases, leaving 12 bases of the junction unmatched. CDR3 length equals 15 residues. Full variable domain (remainder filled in from reference TRBV7-2 and TRBJ1-1): GAGVSQSPSNKVTEKGKDVELRCDPISGHTALYWYRQSLGQGLEFLIYFQGNSAPDKSGLPSDRFSAERTGGSVSTLTIQRTQQEDSAVYLCASSLALPGQVLTFFGQGTRLTVV.

V gene TRBV3-1 (or the pseudogene TRBV3-2) combines with J gene TRBJ2-5; D is uncertain. The CDR3 is made up of 12 amino acids. Trimming took off 2 bases at V and 5 bases at J, with 6 bases between the two ends. CDR1 is LGHDT and CDR2 is YNNKEL in the germline V gene (reference sequence). CDR3 amino acids: CASSQSSETQYF. The CDR3 DNA reads TGTGCCAGCAGCCAAAGTAGCGAGACCCAGTACTTC.

The V call is TRBV18, the J call TRBJ1-6; 11 bases match TRBD1. The germline V gene encodes CDR1 KGHSH and CDR2 LQKENI. V dropped 3 bases and J dropped 9; count of bases not matched to a gene: 4. The length of the CDR3 is 15 residues. The CDR3 nucleotides are TGTGCCAGCTCACCTTCGGACAGGGGGCCTTCACCCCTCCACTTT. Translation gives CASSPSDRGPSPLHF.